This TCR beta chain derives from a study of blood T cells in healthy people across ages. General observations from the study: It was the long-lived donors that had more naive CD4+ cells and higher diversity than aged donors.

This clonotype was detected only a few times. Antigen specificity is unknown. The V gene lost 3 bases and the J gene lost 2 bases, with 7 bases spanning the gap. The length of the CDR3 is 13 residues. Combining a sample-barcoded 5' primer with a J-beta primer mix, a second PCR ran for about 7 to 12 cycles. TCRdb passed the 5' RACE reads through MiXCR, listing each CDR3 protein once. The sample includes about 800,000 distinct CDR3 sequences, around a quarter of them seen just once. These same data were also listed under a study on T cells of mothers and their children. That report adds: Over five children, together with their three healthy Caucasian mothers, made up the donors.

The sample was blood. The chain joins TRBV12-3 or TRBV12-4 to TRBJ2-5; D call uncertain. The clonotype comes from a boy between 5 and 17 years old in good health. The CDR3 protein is CASSFYQQETQYF. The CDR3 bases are TGTGCCAGCAGTTTCTACCAACAAGAGACCCAGTACTTC.